Detailed here is one T cell receptor beta chain. As yet, its antigen is unknown. TEMRA cells were FACS-enriched, and CD8+ and CD4+ T cells were isolated negatively. These data come from a study of CD8 T cells in Susac syndrome. The CDR3 has 19 residues. V lost 1 base to trimming and J lost 7 bases, with 28 bases between them. The germline V gene encodes CDR1 LNHNV and CDR2 YYDKDF (reference sequence). General observations from the study: CD4+ T cell repertoires in Susac syndrome exhibited no evidence of clonal expansion.

cDNA came from approximately 0.5 to 1 ug RNA primed by random hexamers. Via MiXCR, TCRdb re-called the immunoSEQ multiplex PCR reads, giving one row per CDR3 protein. Of about 150,000 distinct CDR3 sequences listed, about 94% are singletons. This chain connects TRBV15 to TRBJ1-2; possibly TRBD1 for D (5 bases). Source material: CD4+ T cells from PBMCs. The sequence derives from a human donor with Susac syndrome. DNA of the CDR3: TGTGCCACCAGCAGAGGCCTAGGAAGTGACGGGGACTCCGGCCGTGGCTACACCTTC. Translated: CATSRGLGSDGDSGRGYTF.